The clone carrying this TCR beta chain appeared a single time. Libraries were prepared by immunoSEQ multiplex PCR; TCRdb keeps only in-frame clonotypes and omits some of them. Among a few hundred thousand clones listed, about nine tenths were seen once. V lost 0 bases and J 4 bases, leaving 9 bases between the germline ends. Germline CDR1 is GTSNPN and CDR2 is SVGIG (reference sequence). This CDR3 is built from 13 residues. This specimen belongs to a study of blood T cell repertoires in COVID-19. Study background: The United States, Italy and Spain provided the acute and convalescent COVID-19 samples.

The sequence was collected from a man aged 50 to 59 with acute or convalescent COVID-19. The rearrangement links TRBV30 to TRBJ2-5; D might be TRBD1 (5 bases). Input material: peripheral blood. Written as DNA, the CDR3 is TGTGCCTGGAGTGTACAAGGGGCAGAGACCCAGTACTTC. Translated, it gives CAWSVQGAETQYF.